A selection of T cell receptor beta chains follows, all from one sample in a study of metastatic and nonmetastatic thyroid tumors. TCRdb re-called clones via MiXCR from the PCR reads. The sample shows about 14,000 clones, about 30% of them seen only once. Material: tumor tissue. These TCRs come from a female donor with papillary thyroid cancer or a benign thyroid nodule (not recorded which). Some clones in this sample may be carry-over from other donors' samples. Both conserved end residues are part of each CDR3. Each record gives: clone size, V gene, CDR3 protein. Size tells how often a clone was seen (once, few, many) or the class of an expanded clone, and some rows leave it out.

NA TRBV3-1 CASSQDLGFGGVSYNEQFF
medium-sized TRBV6-1 CASSSRGFQEQYF
once TRBV20-1 CSARESDYGYTF
NA TRBV6-1 CASSRLDSSSYNEQFF
NA TRBV20-1 CSARRGSGHTEAFF
few TRBV19 CASSLEGIMNTEAFF
many TRBV29-1 CSVEDPARLDNEQFF
large TRBV10-3 CAISSSTGHNTEAFF
many TRBV6-6 CASSYLKVGLQGVGNTEAFF
NA TRBV10-3 CAISEGRGRNEQYF
NA TRBV6-1 CASSGGQGADTQYF
medium-sized TRBV27 CASSLSWTSGGEQYF
medium-sized TRBV6-1 CASRPGIWGYTF
large TRBV19 CASSIVIPSYEQFF
NA TRBV6-2/TRBV6-3 CASSLLSDRGPQHF
many TRBV7-6 CASSLSGKNIQYF
NA TRBV30 CAWSGILGGTGELFF
few TRBV6-5 CASSFSRLADSYNEQFF
few TRBV12-3/TRBV12-4 CASGLILSTDTQYF
NA TRBV30 CAWSPGASQPQHF
medium-sized TRBV20-1 CSARTTYEQYF
many TRBV20-1 CSARDFLQNTYEQYF
many TRBV5-4 CASSLEIMETQYF
NA TRBV4-1 CASRRSGGRETQYF
NA TRBV18 CASSSSYGYTF
NA TRBV20-1 CSARHSSGGPRYNEQFF
NA TRBV7-6 CASSLVPGSSGNTIYF
few TRBV28 CASSLAQNTEAFF
NA TRBV4-1 CASSQDREVSGANVLTF
medium-sized TRBV20-1 CSAAYGEQYF
NA TRBV7-8 CASSLLLQPQHF
many TRBV3-1 CASSQDSGLRTDTQYF
medium-sized TRBV12-3/TRBV12-4 CASRPNNDRVENTEAFF
NA TRBV11-1 CASSLSTSGGTYEQYF
once TRBV7-2 CASSLAGAANTGELFF
few TRBV28 CAITAPGRAYEQYF
many TRBV28 CATRWATLNEQSF
medium-sized TRBV9 CASSVGGEQYF
NA TRBV19 CASSLTSGSENTQYF
few TRBV18 CASSPDMSSGNTIYF
many TRBV6-1 CASSAPAAVRNEQFF